The source of this T cell receptor (beta chain) is a study of CD8+CD57+ T cells in acquired aplastic anemia. Study information: Sorted CD4+ and CD8+ cells gave an average of 3.2 ug of DNA. Average CD4+ read depth in healthy donors was about 10.8 million reads.

Study-wide results and caveats: No significant difference in CD8+ Simpson's diversity was found between patients and controls.

Germline CDR1 DFQATT, CDR2 SNEGSKA (reference sequence). The CDR3 sequence is 13 residues long. Trimming took off 5 bases at V and 2 bases at J, with 11 bases between the two ends. The TCR beta profiling, which covered VDJ combination and CDR3 sequence, was carried out using genomic DNA as the template. TCRdb reprocessed the reads with MiXCR, giving one entry per CDR3 protein. The sample records over 100,000 distinct CDR3 sequences, approximately 41% being singletons. Worth noting for this clonotype: Its specificity is unknown.

The chain joins TRBV20-1 to TRBJ2-3; no clear D. Sample: sorted CD4+, CD8+, or CD8+CD57+ T cells (not recorded which) from PBMCs. This receptor was taken from a human donor in good health, serving as a control. The CDR3, as DNA: TGCAGTGCTCCCAGGCCCGACACAGATACGCAGTATTTT. It encodes CSAPRPDTDTQYF.